Presented here are 22 T cell receptor beta chains from one specimen sequenced in a study of cytomegalovirus exposure and HLA in healthy donors. It was with 60 Vbeta and 13 Jbeta primers that the PCR ran. The repertoire was sequenced with immunoSEQ multiplex PCR; TCRdb's copy has only in-frame clones and lacks some. The sample consists of about 93,000 clones, approximately 81% of them appearing once. Sequenced material: PBMCs. All receptors derive from a woman aged 40 to 50 in good health and CMV-seronegative.

A single count supports this clone. This chain joins TRBV5-1 and TRBJ2-7; 10 nucleotides match TRBD1. Germline V gene sequence: CDR1 SGHRS, CDR2 YFSETQ. This CDR3 has 15 amino acids. The J segment lost 2 bases and the V segment lost 3 bases, leaving 5 bases of the junction unmatched. The CDR3 loop reads CASSSPGQGTYEQYF. CDR3 DNA sequence: TGCGCCAGCAGCTCCCCGGGACAGGGGACCTACGAGCAGTACTTC. Filled out from reference TRBV5-1 and TRBJ2-7, the complete variable domain reads KAGVTQTPRYLIKTRGQQVTLSCSPISGHRSVSWYQQTPGQGLQFLFEYFSETQRNKGNFPGRFSGRQFSNSRSEMNVSTLELGDSALYLCASSSPGQGTYEQYFGPGTRLTVT.

The chain links TRBV5-6 to TRBJ1-5, with D perhaps TRBD1 (6 bases). CDR3 size: 14 residues. Germline CDR1 reads SGHDT; CDR2 reads YYEEEE. V lost 2 bases and J lost 4, with 10 bases in between. The CDR3 loop is CASSFYRDNQPQHF. CDR3 coding DNA: TGTGCCAGCAGCTTTTACAGGGATAATCAGCCCCAGCATTTT.

The V and J genes are TRBV5-1 and TRBJ2-2; 7 bases map to TRBD1. From germline, CDR1 is SGHRS and CDR2 YFSETQ. Trimming at V came to 1 base and at J to 6 bases, leaving 3 bases not matched to a gene. The CDR3 length is 14 residues. This CDR3 is CASSLSQGAGELFF. The CDR3 DNA reads TGCGCCAGCAGCTTGAGCCAGGGGGCCGGGGAGCTGTTTTTT.

This clone showed up just once. The J gene is TRBJ2-1, the V gene TRBV5-1, with D perhaps TRBD2 (7 bases). Per germline, CDR1 SGHRS and CDR2 YFSETQ. The CDR3 loop spans 17 amino acids. V dropped 0 bases and J dropped 3 bases, with 16 bases sitting between them. CDR3: CASSLAGGGSLYNEQFF. CDR3 nucleotide sequence: TGCGCCAGCAGCTTGGCGGGGGGCGGGAGCCTCTACAATGAGCAGTTCTTC. Full variable domain (missing parts from reference TRBV5-1 and TRBJ2-1): KAGVTQTPRYLIKTRGQQVTLSCSPISGHRSVSWYQQTPGQGLQFLFEYFSETQRNKGNFPGRFSGRQFSNSRSEMNVSTLELGDSALYLCASSLAGGGSLYNEQFFGPGTRLTVL.

Of note for this clone: At the DNA level, this CDR3 is encoded by other sequences in the same sample as well. This sequence joins TRBV15 and TRBJ2-7; tentatively, D is TRBD2 (6 bases). CDR1 LNHNV and CDR2 YYDKDF come from the germline V gene (reference sequence). There are 13 residues in the CDR3. The ends were cut back, 0 bases at V and 4 bases at J, with 7 bases in the middle. The CDR3 DNA sequence: TGTGCCACCAGCAGAGAGCGGGGTTACGAGCAGTACTTC. It encodes CATSRERGYEQYF.

V usage is TRBV5-6 and J usage is TRBJ1-1, with D maybe TRBD1 (5 bases). Germline CDR1 is SGHDT and CDR2 is YYEEEE. Trimming pared 4 bases from V and 4 bases from J, leaving 17 bases between. There are 15 residues in the CDR3. Here the CDR3 DNA reads TGTGCCAGCAGCCCCGGCGTCTGGGGGGGCACTGAAGCTTTCTTT. The encoded protein is CASSPGVWGGTEAFF.

Only one count was recorded for this clone. The chain uses TRBV5-6 and TRBJ2-7, with D tentatively TRBD2 (5 bases). Germline CDR1 reads SGHDT; CDR2 reads YYEEEE. V lost 2 bases and J lost 1, with 16 bases in between. CDR3 length: 16 amino acids. The CDR3 nucleotides read TGTGCCAGCAGCTTCCGGACCCTAGCAGCTTCCTACGAGCAGTACTTC. Protein sequence: CASSFRTLAASYEQYF.

This chain joins TRBV7-3 and TRBJ2-7; D might be TRBD2 (6 bases). The CDR3 has 15 amino acids. Per germline, CDR1 SGHTA and CDR2 FQGTGA. Trimming left V 0 bases short and J 1 base short, with 10 bases between. CDR3 bases: TGTGCCAGCAGCTTAACAGGGGACTTTTCCTACGAGCAGTACTTC. As protein: CASSLTGDFSYEQYF.

The chain uses TRBV30 and TRBJ1-1; tentatively, D is TRBD1 (5 bases). V was clipped by 2 bases and J by 4 bases, with 17 bases between them. Germline lookup yields CDR1 GTSNPN and CDR2 SVGIG (reference sequence). The CDR3 loop spans 15 amino acids. Here the CDR3 reads CAWSSWGGRVTEAFF. CDR3 in DNA: TGTGCCTGGAGTTCTTGGGGGGGTCGGGTCACTGAAGCTTTCTTT.

This rearrangement joins TRBV27 to TRBJ1-5; possibly TRBD1 for D (5 bases). The CDR3 is 14 amino acids. V lost 10 bases, J lost 5 bases, and 18 bases lay in between. CDR1 is MNHEY, CDR2 SMNVEV, per germline (reference sequence). The chain's CDR3 is CATRVGGGDQPQHF. CDR3 bases: TGTGCCACTAGGGTCGGGGGTGGGGATCAGCCCCAGCATTTT.

The chain recombines TRBV2 with TRBJ1-1; 8 bases are shared with TRBD1. CDR1 and CDR2 (germline): SNHLY, FYNNEI. The CDR3 length is 15 residues. V shed 3 bases and J 5 bases; nucleotides not matched to a gene: 8. Here the CDR3 reads CASSEQGALVTEAFF. The CDR3 bases are TGTGCCAGCAGTGAGCAGGGGGCCTTGGTGACTGAAGCTTTCTTT.

This chain joins TRBV28 and TRBJ2-5, with D possibly TRBD2 on 5 matching bases. The CDR3 extends over 14 amino acids. V was trimmed by 3 bases and J by 6 bases, leaving 14 bases between them. Germline V gives CDR1 MDHEN, CDR2 SYDVKM. CDR3 DNA: TGTGCCAGCAGTTTTAGTGAGGGCCTTCAGACCCAGTACTTC. Encoded protein: CASSFSEGLQTQYF. Together with reference TRBV28 and TRBJ2-5, the CDR3 gives the full variable domain: DVKVTQSSRYLVKRTGEKVFLECVQDMDHENMFWYRQDPGLGLRLIYFSYDVKMKEKGDIPEGYSVSREKKERFSLILESASTNQTSMYLCASSFSEGLQTQYFGPGTRLLVL.

This clone has only a few counts. The chain is built from TRBV5-1 and TRBJ1-2, with 8 bases fitting TRBD1. Germline lookup yields CDR1 SGHRS and CDR2 YFSETQ. This CDR3 is 13 amino acids long. J was trimmed by 7 bases and V by 4 bases; bases with no gene match: 6. CDR3 in amino acids: CASSPRTGTGYTF. The DNA for the CDR3 is TGCGCCAGCAGCCCCCGGACAGGGACTGGCTACACCTTC.

The chain couples TRBV7-9 to TRBJ1-4; 7 nucleotides align to TRBD1. Per the germline V gene, CDR1 is SEHNR and CDR2 is FQNEAQ (reference sequence). V trimming: 6 bases; J trimming: 3 bases; junction bases outside the gene matches: 4. This CDR3 has 14 amino acids. The CDR3 region is CASRSGTANEKLFF. DNA for the CDR3: TGTGCCAGCAGATCCGGGACAGCTAATGAAAAACTGTTTTTT.

The CDR3: CASSPEQGYDQPQHF. DNA for the CDR3: TGTGCCAGCTCACCCGAACAGGGATACGATCAGCCCCAGCATTTT. The chain joins TRBV18 to TRBJ1-5; tentative D call: TRBD1 (6 bases). The V end lost 3 bases, the J end lost 5 bases, and 14 bases lay between the germline ends. CDR1 is KGHSH, CDR2 LQKENI, per germline. This CDR3 is 15 amino acids long.

This clone has just a few counts. The rearrangement links TRBV27 to TRBJ2-6; the match to TRBD2 covers 7 bases. J was trimmed by 3 bases and V by 6 bases; bases with no gene match: 8. CDR1 and CDR2 (germline): MNHEY, SMNVEV (reference sequence). This CDR3 is built from 16 residues. This CDR3 is CASRSPAGIGANVLTF. The CDR3 DNA sequence: TGTGCCAGCAGGTCCCCAGCGGGAATTGGGGCCAACGTCCTGACTTTC.

The rearrangement links TRBV6-5 to TRBJ2-7; 8 bases align to TRBD2. The V segment lost 2 bases and the J segment 6 bases; nucleotides outside the gene matches: 3. The length of the CDR3 is 13 residues. CDR1 MNHEY and CDR2 SVGAGI come from the germline V gene. The CDR3 loop reads CASSYPGLAEQYF. The CDR3 DNA is TGTGCCAGCAGTTACCCTGGACTAGCCGAGCAGTACTTC.

The chain couples TRBV7-8 to TRBJ1-5; maybe TRBD1 (6 bases). Germline assignment: CDR1 SGHVS and CDR2 FQNEAQ. The CDR3 is made up of 16 amino acids. The V and J ends lost 4 bases and 1 base respectively, with 14 bases between them. The CDR3 bases are TGTGCCAGCAGCTCTTTTAGGACAGTGAGCAATCAGCCCCAGCATTTT. As protein: CASSSFRTVSNQPQHF. Drawing the rest from reference TRBV7-8 and TRBJ1-5, the complete variable domain is GAGVSQSPRYKVAKRGQDVALRCDPISGHVSLFWYQQALGQGPEFLTYFQNEAQLDKSGLPSDRFFAERPEGSVSTLKIQRTQQEDSAVYLCASSSFRTVSNQPQHFGDGTRLSIL.

The rearrangement links TRBV19 to TRBJ2-2; D is possibly TRBD1 (5 bases). Germline assignment: CDR1 LNHDA and CDR2 SQIVND (reference sequence). The CDR3 totals 14 residues. Trimming removed 4 bases from V and 0 bases from J, with 6 bases in between. CDR3 residues: CASSRGPNTGELFF. The CDR3 DNA reads TGTGCCAGTAGTAGGGGCCCGAACACCGGGGAGCTGTTTTTT.

V usage is TRBV5-4 and J usage is TRBJ2-7, with 7 positions matching TRBD2. The germline gives CDR1 SGHNT, CDR2 YYREEE (reference sequence). After removal of 4 bases from V and 4 bases from J, the junction contained 8 bases not matched to a gene. The CDR3 contains 14 residues. In DNA, the CDR3 is TGTGCCAGCAGCCCCCCCGGGGGGTTTTACGAGCAGTACTTC. It translates to CASSPPGGFYEQYF.

The chain carries TRBV19 and TRBJ1-5; D remains unclear. The CDR3 runs to 14 residues. V dropped 1 base and J dropped 10 bases, with 14 bases sitting between them. Germline CDR1 is LNHDA and CDR2 is SQIVND (reference sequence). CDR3 residues: CASSIAGTLNPQHF. CDR3 DNA: TGTGCCAGTAGTATAGCGGGTACCCTCAACCCCCAGCATTTT.

As DNA, the CDR3 is TGTGCCAGCAGTTACCGGACAGGGGACTATGGCTACACCTTC. It is translated as CASSYRTGDYGYTF. The chain links TRBV6-5 to TRBJ1-2, with 9 positions matching TRBD1. V shed 2 bases and J 3 bases; nucleotides not matched to a gene: 1. Germline V gene lookup returns CDR1 MNHEY and CDR2 SVGAGI. The CDR3 covers 14 residues.